This T cell receptor (beta chain) was captured in a study of shared clonotypes between healthy human individuals. Measured with immunoSEQ multiplex PCR; TCRdb has only the in-frame clones, and not every one. The data hold approximately 2.3 million clones, with 85% to 95% observed a single time. V trimming: 6 bases; J trimming: 9 bases; junction bases outside the gene matches: 14. The CDR3 is made up of 15 amino acids. The germline CDR1 and CDR2 sequences are MNHNS and SASEGT. The clonotype was recovered from a man aged 18 to 30 in good health. Some clones in this sample may be carry-over from other donors' samples. Sequencing was performed on naive CD4+ T cells from PBMCs. Regarding subset: CD45RA+ positively selected. This chain links TRBV6-1 with TRBJ2-5; 9 bases line up with TRBD2. CDR3 sequence reads: CASRQQGTSRNSQYF. DNA for the CDR3: TGTGCCAGCAGACAACAGGGGACTAGCCGAAATTCCCAGTACTTC.